One and the same sample provided the 22 T cell receptor beta chains below, sequenced in a study of blood T cell repertoires in COVID-19. Produced via immunoSEQ multiplex PCR; TCRdb's table is partial and in-frame only. The table has approximately 280,000 clones, roughly 86% seen once; the top ten hold 9% to 9.5%. Input material: peripheral blood. These receptors were taken from a man aged 18 to 30 with active or convalescent COVID-19.

Turning to this clone: The same CDR3 can be traced to other DNA sequences in this sample. The chain has TRBV5-1 and TRBJ1-5; maybe TRBD1 (6 bases). Trimming shortened V by 4 bases and J by 3 bases, and 11 bases separated the two germline ends. CDR3 size: 14 residues. Germline loops: CDR1 SGHRS, CDR2 YFSETQ. The CDR3 DNA reads as TGCGCCAGCAGCCCAGGACAGCCCAATCAGCCCCAGCATTTT. This codes for CASSPGQPNQPQHF.

The chain uses TRBV18 and TRBJ1-2; no clear D gene. The CDR3 spans 13 residues. CDR1 and CDR2 (germline): KGHSH, LQKENI. Trimming took 3 bases from V and 6 from J, leaving 11 bases between them. The CDR3 DNA sequence: TGTGCCAGCTCACCCGGGATGGCCGATGGCTACACCTTC. It specifies CASSPGMADGYTF.

V usage is TRBV29-1 and J usage is TRBJ2-4, with D maybe TRBD1 (5 bases). Looked up from germline, CDR1 is SQVTM and CDR2 is ANQGSEA. V lost 4 bases and J 6 bases, leaving 13 bases between the germline ends. The CDR3 has 13 residues. The CDR3 here is CSVVSRQTNIQYF. CDR3 bases: TGCAGCGTTGTGAGCCGACAGACAAACATTCAGTACTTC.

The chain combines TRBV5-6 with TRBJ1-2, with a tentative D call TRBD1 (6 bases). V dropped 3 bases and J dropped 7 bases, with 10 bases sitting between them. Germline V gene data show CDR1 as SGHDT and CDR2 as YYEEEE. This CDR3 has 12 residues. In DNA, the CDR3 is TGTGCCAGCAGCTGGGGGGGCGGTGGCTACACCTTC. Translated, it gives CASSWGGGGYTF.

The CDR3 DNA follows: TGTGCCAGCAGCGACGGACAGGGGCTAGCCCTCCACTTT. Translating gives CASSDGQGLALHF. This chain uses TRBV5-6 with TRBJ1-6; 9 bases are shared with TRBD1. In germline, CDR1 is SGHDT, CDR2 YYEEEE. V lost 4 bases and J lost 14; bases outside the gene matches: 7. The CDR3 loop spans 13 amino acids.

This chain connects TRBV4-1 to TRBJ1-1; D might be TRBD1 (6 bases). The length of the CDR3 is 15 residues. Trimming took off 2 bases at V and 2 bases at J, with 12 bases between the two ends. Looked up from germline, CDR1 is MGHRA and CDR2 is YSYEKL. CDR3 nucleotide sequence: TGCGCCAGCAGCCAACTAGGGGGTTTCAACACTGAAGCTTTCTTT. Translated: CASSQLGGFNTEAFF.

The table lists this clone with a count of one. The chain uses TRBV4-1 and TRBJ1-5, with no clear D. The CDR3 length is 15 residues. Germline V gene sequence: CDR1 MGHRA, CDR2 YSYEKL. With 0 bases removed from V and 5 bases from J, the gap between germline ends came to 11 bases. CDR3: CASSQDWQFYQPQHF. In DNA form, the CDR3 reads TGCGCCAGCAGCCAAGACTGGCAGTTTTATCAGCCCCAGCATTTT.

In DNA form, the CDR3 reads TGTGCCAGCAGCTTATACTTAGTACTAGCGGGGGAGAACACCGGGGAGCTGTTTTTT. Protein product: CASSLYLVLAGENTGELFF. This chain links TRBV7-2 with TRBJ2-2, with 11 bases that match TRBD2. CDR1 and CDR2 from the germline V gene are SGHTA and FQGNSA. V shed 2 bases and J 1 base; nucleotides not matched to a gene: 9. The CDR3 extends over 19 amino acids.

For this clone: The identical CDR3 is also encoded by other nucleotide sequences in the sample. This rearrangement joins TRBV12-3 or TRBV12-4 to TRBJ1-2; 7 bases map to TRBD1. V lost 3 bases to trimming and J lost 2 bases; unmatched junction nucleotides: 0. The CDR3 runs 13 residues. CDR3 nucleotides: TGTGCCAGCAGTTTGGGACAGAACTATGGCTACACCTTC. Its translation: CASSLGQNYGYTF.

The chain uses TRBV6-2 or TRBV6-3 and TRBJ2-7; 7 positions agree with TRBD1. Germline lookup yields CDR1 MNHEY and CDR2 SVGEGT. This CDR3 is 14 amino acids long. V was clipped by 2 bases and J by 3 bases; unmatched bases: 4. CDR3 residues: CASSYGTGDYEQYF. The CDR3 DNA is TGTGCCAGCAGTTACGGCACAGGGGACTACGAGCAGTACTTC.

This rearrangement joins TRBV6-6 to TRBJ1-5; a possible D gene is TRBD1 (5 bases). Between the trimmed V and J ends, which lost 8 bases and 3 bases, there was a span of 11 bases. Germline CDR1 reads MNHNY; CDR2 reads SVGAGI (reference sequence). The CDR3 is 13 residues long. CDR3: CASFGQSNQPQHF. The CDR3 region has the DNA TGTGCCAGCTTTGGACAATCCAATCAGCCCCAGCATTTT.

The rearrangement joins TRBV7-9 to TRBJ1-3, with 9 bases identical to TRBD1. V dropped 2 bases and J dropped 0; count of bases not matched to a gene: 8. The CDR3 is made up of 18 amino acids. CDR1 and CDR2 (germline): SEHNR, FQNEAQ (reference sequence). CDR3: CASSLSVRTGVSGNTIYF. The CDR3 DNA is TGTGCCAGCAGCTTATCCGTTCGGACAGGGGTCTCTGGAAACACCATATATTTT.

The V and J genes are TRBV6-5 and TRBJ1-3; D ambiguous. The CDR3 has 15 amino acids. V shed 0 bases and J shed 0 bases, with 6 bases lying between them. The V gene's germline CDR1 is MNHEY and CDR2 SVGAGI. CDR3 sequence: CASSYSPSSGNTIYF. The CDR3 nucleotides read TGTGCCAGCAGTTACTCGCCTAGCTCTGGAAACACCATATATTTT.

The chain combines TRBV9 with TRBJ1-1, with a weak D call TRBD1 (6 bases). V was shortened by 3 bases and J by 0 bases, with 9 bases between the two germline ends. CDR3 length: 14 amino acids. Germline CDR1 reads SGDLS; CDR2 reads YYNGEE. CDR3 nucleotides: TGTGCCAGCAGCGCCGGGACAATGAACACTGAAGCTTTCTTT. The encoded protein is CASSAGTMNTEAFF.

There are a few counts of this clone. The chain joins TRBV4-1 to TRBJ2-5; D possibly corresponds to TRBD1 (6 bases). Trimming removed 2 bases from V and 3 bases from J, with 19 bases in between. The CDR3 runs to 17 residues. The V gene's germline CDR1 is MGHRA and CDR2 YSYEKL. CDR3 residues: CASSQTHAQGPKETQYF. As DNA, the CDR3 is TGCGCCAGCAGCCAAACTCATGCACAGGGCCCTAAAGAGACCCAGTACTTC.

The V call is TRBV5-1, the J call TRBJ2-7; 12 bases fit TRBD2. In germline, CDR1 is SGHRS, CDR2 YFSETQ. V shed 0 bases and J 0 bases; nucleotides not matched to a gene: 7. The CDR3 contains 18 residues. The CDR3 here is CASSLGLAGAQSSYEQYF. The CDR3, as DNA: TGCGCCAGCAGCTTGGGACTAGCGGGGGCCCAGAGCTCCTACGAGCAGTACTTC. Combining the CDR3 with reference TRBV5-1 and TRBJ2-7 gives the whole variable domain KAGVTQTPRYLIKTRGQQVTLSCSPISGHRSVSWYQQTPGQGLQFLFEYFSETQRNKGNFPGRFSGRQFSNSRSEMNVSTLELGDSALYLCASSLGLAGAQSSYEQYFGPGTRLTVT.

The CDR3 region is CASSPWTGFGIFSNQPQHF. The DNA of the CDR3 is TGTGCCAGCAGTCCCTGGACAGGGTTCGGAATATTCAGCAATCAGCCCCAGCATTTT. The V and J genes are TRBV27 and TRBJ1-5, with 8 bases matching TRBD1. Trimming at V came to 5 bases and at J to 1 base, leaving 16 bases not matched to a gene. CDR1 is MNHEY, CDR2 SMNVEV, per germline (reference sequence). There are 19 residues in the CDR3.

This chain uses TRBV5-1 with TRBJ1-1; no clear D gene. V lost 5 bases, J lost 1 base, and 6 bases lay in between. The CDR3 has 12 amino acids. Germline V gene sequence: CDR1 SGHRS, CDR2 YFSETQ. CDR3 amino acids: CASRTSNTEAFF. CDR3 nucleotides: TGCGCCAGCAGGACTTCGAACACTGAAGCTTTCTTT.

The chain recombines TRBV25-1 with TRBJ1-1, with 12 positions matching TRBD1. CDR1 and CDR2 from the germline V gene are MGHDK and SYGVNS. This CDR3 spans 14 amino acids. With 7 bases clipped from V and 7 bases from J, the junction kept 7 bases outside the gene matches. The CDR3 is CASTRDRGQSEAFF. The CDR3 nucleotides are TGTGCCAGCACCAGGGACAGGGGGCAGAGTGAAGCTTTCTTT.

The CDR3, as DNA: TGTGCCAGCAGCATTAGTCCAGGAACCTACGAGCAGTACTTC. Translation gives CASSISPGTYEQYF. The chain uses TRBV11-2 and TRBJ2-7, with D unresolved. Germline lookup yields CDR1 SGHAT and CDR2 FQNNGV. CDR3 length: 14 residues. The V end lost 5 bases, the J end lost 2 bases, and 13 bases lay between the germline ends.

This clone was observed a single time. V is TRBV5-1 and J is TRBJ1-6; 7 bases align to TRBD1. Germline CDR1 is SGHRS and CDR2 is YFSETQ. The CDR3 totals 14 residues. The V and J ends lost 4 bases and 7 bases, in that order; junction bases with no gene match: 5. The CDR3 nucleotides read TGCGCCAGCAGCGAGACAGGGCGAAATTCACCCCTCCACTTT. The encoded protein is CASSETGRNSPLHF.

In nucleotides, the CDR3 is TGTGCCAGCAGCTTGGCCTCGCTGGGACACAATCAGCCCCAGCATTTT. It is translated as CASSLASLGHNQPQHF. This sequence joins TRBV5-6 and TRBJ1-5, with D possibly matching TRBD1 (6 bases). Germline CDR1 is SGHDT and CDR2 is YYEEEE. The CDR3 spans 16 residues. Between the trimmed V and J ends, which lost 0 bases and 3 bases, there was a span of 13 bases.